The 26 T cell receptor beta chains reported below all come from one sample, sequenced in a study of T-cell memory formation after mild COVID-19. MiXCR, applied by TCRdb to the 5' RACE reads, yields one record per CDR3 protein. The table includes around 250,000 distinct CDR3 sequences, 15% to 20% detected once. The sequencing sample was made of PBMCs or a T cell subset sorted from them (not recorded which). All receptors derive from a man between 18 and 29 years old who had mild COVID-19 (a few samples of this study predate the infection). Cell type and time point are not known.

This chain uses TRBV7-2 with TRBJ2-5; D gene ambiguous. The V and J ends lost 4 bases and 3 bases respectively, with 12 bases between them. The length of the CDR3 is 14 residues. Germline V CDR1 and CDR2: SGHTA, FQGNSA. The CDR3 sequence: CASSSRWWEETQYF. CDR3 bases: TGTGCCAGCAGCTCCCGGTGGTGGGAAGAGACCCAGTACTTC.

CDR3 protein: CSARVMGAEQFF. The CDR3 bases are TGCAGTGCTAGGGTGATGGGGGCTGAGCAGTTCTTC. This sequence joins TRBV20-1 and TRBJ2-1; a possible D gene is TRBD1 (6 bases). Trimming cost V 3 bases and J 9 bases, with 12 bases left between them. This CDR3 has 12 amino acids. Germline CDR1 and CDR2: DFQATT and SNEGSKA (reference sequence).

The table lists this clonotype with a few counts. The chain is built from TRBV5-1 and TRBJ1-2; tentative D call: TRBD1 (6 bases). The CDR3 contains 14 residues. Germline CDR1 is SGHRS and CDR2 is YFSETQ. The V end lost 4 bases, the J end lost 2 bases, and 12 bases lay between the germline ends. The CDR3 sequence: CASSPGGQNYGYTF. The CDR3 bases are TGCGCCAGCAGCCCCGGGGGCCAAAACTATGGCTACACCTTC. The full variable domain, completed using reference TRBV5-1 and TRBJ1-2, is KAGVTQTPRYLIKTRGQQVTLSCSPISGHRSVSWYQQTPGQGLQFLFEYFSETQRNKGNFPGRFSGRQFSNSRSEMNVSTLELGDSALYLCASSPGGQNYGYTFGSGTRLTVV.

J is TRBJ1-6 and V is TRBV4-3, with D perhaps matching TRBD1 (6 bases). This CDR3 region has 15 residues. V was trimmed by 1 base and J by 2 bases, leaving 6 bases between them. Germline V lookup: CDR1 LGHNA, CDR2 YSLEER. As DNA, the CDR3 is TGCGCCAGCAGCCAAGGGGGGCCCTATAATTCACCCCTCCACTTT. Translating gives CASSQGGPYNSPLHF.

This chain joins TRBV25-1 and TRBJ1-5; a possible D gene is TRBD1 (6 bases). The CDR3 has 13 residues. Looked up from germline, CDR1 is MGHDK and CDR2 is SYGVNS. V was trimmed by 3 bases and J by 7 bases, leaving 10 bases between them. CDR3 amino acids: CASSDSGVQPQHF. The CDR3 DNA is TGTGCCAGCAGTGACTCAGGGGTCCAGCCCCAGCATTTT.

The chain carries TRBV6-6 and TRBJ2-3, with a weak D call TRBD1 (6 bases). Germline V gene data show CDR1 as MNHNY and CDR2 as SVGAGI (reference sequence). The V end lost 5 bases, the J end lost 0 bases, and 12 bases lay between the germline ends. The CDR3 loop spans 15 amino acids. The CDR3 sequence: CASSHPGVSTDTQYF. The CDR3 DNA is TGTGCCAGCAGTCATCCAGGGGTCAGCACAGATACGCAGTATTTT.

CDR3 bases: TGTGCCATCAGTGAACAGGGGTACGAGCAGTACGTC. Translation: CAISEQGYEQYV. The chain is built from TRBV10-3 and TRBJ2-7; TRBD1 aligns across 7 bases. The germline CDR1 and CDR2 sequences are ENHRY and SYGVKD. CDR3 size: 12 residues. The V segment lost 3 bases and the J segment 4 bases; nucleotides outside the gene matches: 0.

A few counts support this clonotype. One end of the junction varies from germline; a read error may be responsible. The rearrangement joins TRBV29-1 to TRBJ1-1; weak D call: TRBD1 (5 bases). CDR3 size: 13 residues. Germline V gene lookup returns CDR1 SQVTM and CDR2 ANQGSEA. CDR3 nucleotides: TGCAGCCTAAGCGGGGCGCTGAAAACTGAAGCTTTCTTT. Translation: CSLSGALKTEAFF.

The chain recombines TRBV9 with TRBJ2-7; TRBD2 might be the D (6 bases). The CDR3 spans 14 residues. Trimming took off 4 bases at V and 2 bases at J, with 13 bases between the two ends. The germline gives CDR1 SGDLS, CDR2 YYNGEE. For the CDR3, the DNA is TGTGCCAGCAGCCCCGGGGCGGGGCCCTACGAGCAGTACTTC. Its protein product is CASSPGAGPYEQYF.

The CDR3 coding sequence is TGTGCCAGCGGGGCGTCCCGGGCCTACTCATCCAGCCATTCACCCCTCCACTTT. Amino acid sequence: CASGASRAYSSSHSPLHF. This rearrangement joins TRBV6-1 to TRBJ1-6; TRBD1 might be the D (5 bases). The V and J ends lost 8 bases and 8 bases respectively, with 28 bases between them. Germline lookup yields CDR1 MNHNS and CDR2 SASEGT. This CDR3 spans 18 amino acids.

This chain links TRBV5-1 with TRBJ2-3; 12 nucleotides match TRBD2. The CDR3 is made up of 16 amino acids. The ends lost 2 bases at V and 4 bases at J; junction bases unmatched: 5. Germline CDR1 and CDR2: SGHRS and YFSETQ. CDR3 loop: CASSLGLAGISDTQYF. The CDR3 DNA sequence: TGCGCCAGCAGCTTAGGACTAGCGGGGATTTCAGATACGCAGTATTTT.

This chain uses TRBV18 with TRBJ1-4, with 8 positions matching TRBD1. CDR1 KGHSH and CDR2 LQKENI come from the germline V gene. V shed 3 bases, J shed 7 bases, and the junction held 4 bases outside the gene matches. CDR3 size: 14 residues. The CDR3 nucleotides read TGTGCCAGCTCACCGACAGGGGATGGTGAAAAACTGTTTTTT. It yields the protein CASSPTGDGEKLFF.

This sequence joins TRBV12-3 or TRBV12-4 and TRBJ1-1, with a possible D match to TRBD1 (6 bases). The CDR3 extends over 14 amino acids. The ends were cut back, 8 bases at V and 3 bases at J, with 16 bases in the middle. CDR3 in amino acids: CASGGPSLDTEAFF. Here the CDR3 DNA reads TGTGCCAGCGGGGGGCCTTCCCTGGACACTGAAGCTTTCTTT.

This clonotype came up a few times. The rearrangement uses TRBV10-2 and TRBJ2-3; tentative D call: TRBD1 (5 bases). This CDR3 comprises 16 residues. Trimming removed 5 bases at V and 0 bases at J, with 15 bases between. CDR1 and CDR2 from the germline V gene are WSHSY and SAAADI. The CDR3 spells CASSSPSDKSTDTQYF. As DNA, the CDR3 is TGCGCCAGCAGTTCCCCCTCGGACAAGAGCACAGATACGCAGTATTTT.

V usage is TRBV7-9 and J usage is TRBJ2-1; no reliable D call. Germline V lookup: CDR1 SEHNR, CDR2 FQNEAQ (reference sequence). The V end was cut by 5 bases, the J end by 0 bases, with 5 bases between. The CDR3 length is 13 residues. CDR3 bases: TGTGCCAGCAGCCCCATCTCCTACAATGAGCAGTTCTTC. Translation: CASSPISYNEQFF.

This clonotype was found a few times. J is TRBJ1-6 and V is TRBV25-1, with unresolved D. The germline gives CDR1 MGHDK, CDR2 SYGVNS. V lost 4 bases, J lost 9 bases, and 7 bases lay in between. CDR3 length: 12 residues. CDR3 region: CASSVLGSPLHF. The CDR3 DNA reads TGTGCCAGCAGTGTACTTGGTTCACCCCTCCACTTT.

The V call is TRBV12-3 or TRBV12-4, the J call TRBJ2-3, with 13 bases that match TRBD2. The CDR3 covers 16 residues. After removal of 6 bases from V and 2 bases from J, the junction contained 5 bases not matched to a gene. The CDR3 sequence is CASSGLAGALTDTQYF. CDR3 DNA sequence: TGTGCCAGCAGCGGACTAGCGGGGGCTCTCACAGATACGCAGTATTTT.

The chain links TRBV12-3 or TRBV12-4 to TRBJ1-4; weak D call: TRBD1 (5 bases). The CDR3 length is 14 residues. V was shortened by 7 bases and J by 8 bases, with 17 bases between the two germline ends. The CDR3 nucleotides are TGTGCCAGCACCCGGTTGGGGGGTCGAGAAAAACTGTTTTTT. Residues: CASTRLGGREKLFF.

The table lists this clonotype with a few counts. The chain has TRBV5-1 and TRBJ2-7; 9 bases align to TRBD1. In germline, CDR1 is SGHRS, CDR2 YFSETQ. This CDR3 has 14 amino acids. V lost 2 bases, J lost 2 bases, and 2 bases stayed unmatched. CDR3 sequence reads: CASSFGDRAYEQYF. The CDR3 DNA sequence: TGCGCCAGCAGCTTCGGGGACAGGGCCTACGAGCAGTACTTC.

This clonotype was observed at least ten times. CDR3 residues: CASSQPSGGRVTQYF. DNA of the CDR3: TGCGCCAGCAGCCAACCTAGCGGGGGTCGGGTTACGCAGTATTTT. This rearrangement joins TRBV4-3 to TRBJ2-3; 10 bases fit TRBD2. V shed 2 bases, J shed 8 bases, and the junction held 7 bases outside the gene matches. Germline CDR1 reads LGHNA; CDR2 reads YSLEER. The CDR3 sequence is 15 residues long.

The chain couples TRBV10-1 to TRBJ1-1; 7 bases align to TRBD1. V was clipped by 2 bases and J by 3 bases; unmatched bases: 6. Per the germline V gene, CDR1 is WNHNN and CDR2 is SYGVQD (reference sequence). This CDR3 contains 15 residues. The CDR3 region is CASSEPGQPDTEAFF. Here the CDR3 DNA reads TGCGCCAGCAGTGAGCCGGGACAGCCGGACACTGAAGCTTTCTTT.

In this sample, this clonotype turned up a few times. This chain joins TRBV7-9 and TRBJ2-7; perhaps TRBD2 as D (5 bases). From germline, CDR1 is SEHNR and CDR2 FQNEAQ (reference sequence). The V end lost 7 bases, the J end lost 6 bases, and 13 bases lay between the germline ends. The CDR3 consists of 12 residues. The CDR3 nucleotides read TGTGCCAGCAACTCCCGGGCGGGCGAGCAGTACTTC. This sequence encodes CASNSRAGEQYF.

The J gene is TRBJ1-6, the V gene TRBV5-1, with 9 positions matching TRBD1. V lost 5 bases to trimming and J lost 10 bases; unmatched junction nucleotides: 7. This CDR3 comprises 14 residues. The germline CDR1 and CDR2 sequences are SGHRS and YFSETQ. This CDR3 reads CASRLQGAGSPLHF. CDR3 DNA sequence: TGCGCCAGCAGACTACAGGGGGCCGGGTCACCCCTCCACTTT.

This clonotype was observed a few times. The chain links TRBV12-3 or TRBV12-4 to TRBJ2-7; D unclear. The V gene lost 6 bases and the J gene lost 3 bases, with 6 bases spanning the gap. The CDR3 sequence is 11 residues long. For the CDR3, the DNA is TGTGCCAGCAGACTACTCTACGAGCAGTACTTC. Translation: CASRLLYEQYF.

V gene TRBV7-6 combines with J gene TRBJ2-7; D unresolved. Looked up from germline, CDR1 is SGHVS and CDR2 is FNYEAQ. The CDR3 is made up of 13 amino acids. Trimming pared 4 bases from V and 6 bases from J, leaving 13 bases between. The CDR3 reads CASSYGGVSEQYV. The DNA of the CDR3 is TGTGCCAGCAGCTATGGTGGGGTTAGCGAGCAGTACGTC.

The rearrangement joins TRBV11-2 to TRBJ1-4; D is unresolved. The CDR3 runs 14 residues. Germline loops: CDR1 SGHAT, CDR2 FQNNGV. The V and J ends lost 1 base and 4 bases respectively, with 7 bases between them. The CDR3 DNA sequence: TGTGCCAGCAGCTTAGGAAGAAGTAATGAAAAACTGTTTTTT. Translated, it gives CASSLGRSNEKLFF.